This is a list of T cell receptor beta chains from one sample in a study of cytomegalovirus exposure and HLA in healthy donors. Produced via immunoSEQ multiplex PCR; TCRdb's table is partial and in-frame only. The table includes around 98,000 clones, 80% to 90% detected once. The material sequenced was PBMCs. These receptors were obtained from a man aged 40-55 years in good health and CMV-seronegative. The CDR3 runs from the conserved cysteine through the conserved F or W. D genes are given only for firm matches. Rows may omit the clone size; those that give it use once, few, many or a size class.

size	D	V	J	CDR3	DNA
.	TRBD1	TRBV6-1	TRBJ1-1	CASSGTGETEAFF	TGTGCCAGCAGTGGGACAGGGGAGACTGAAGCTTTCTTT
.	TRBD2	TRBV7-6	TRBJ2-7	CASSPGGGKTYEQYF	TGTGCCAGCAGCCCGGGGGGGGGAAAAACCTACGAGCAGTACTTC
.	.	TRBV28	TRBJ1-4	CASSSGAHTNEKLFF	TGTGCCAGCAGTTCTGGGGCTCATACTAATGAAAAACTGTTTTTT
.	.	TRBV5-1	TRBJ2-2	CAIPLSSGELFF	TGCGCCATCCCGTTAAGCTCCGGGGAGCTGTTTTTT
.	.	TRBV6-1	TRBJ2-2	CASSELGGPGELFF	TGTGCCAGCAGTGAACTAGGTGGTCCCGGGGAGCTGTTTTTT
.	TRBD1	TRBV7-9	TRBJ2-7	CSSSRRQGVSDEQYF	TGTTCCAGCAGCCGTCGACAGGGGGTGAGCGACGAGCAGTACTTC
.	.	TRBV27	TRBJ2-1	CASSSGQAGYNEQFF	TGTGCCAGCAGTTCTGGACAGGCGGGATACAATGAGCAGTTCTTC
.	.	TRBV5-6	TRBJ1-2	CASSREARQDGYTF	TGTGCCAGCAGCCGGGAGGCCCGCCAAGATGGCTACACCTTC
.	.	TRBV28	TRBJ2-2	CASSLFRGTGELFF	TGTGCCAGCAGTTTATTCCGGGGGACCGGGGAGCTGTTTTTT
.	.	TRBV2	TRBJ1-5	CASSRGQTQPQHF	TGTGCCAGCAGTCGCGGACAGACTCAGCCCCAGCATTTT
once	TRBD2	TRBV6-4	TRBJ2-1	CASSQGLAGEYNEQFF	TGTGCCAGCAGCCAAGGACTAGCGGGGGAATACAATGAGCAGTTCTTC